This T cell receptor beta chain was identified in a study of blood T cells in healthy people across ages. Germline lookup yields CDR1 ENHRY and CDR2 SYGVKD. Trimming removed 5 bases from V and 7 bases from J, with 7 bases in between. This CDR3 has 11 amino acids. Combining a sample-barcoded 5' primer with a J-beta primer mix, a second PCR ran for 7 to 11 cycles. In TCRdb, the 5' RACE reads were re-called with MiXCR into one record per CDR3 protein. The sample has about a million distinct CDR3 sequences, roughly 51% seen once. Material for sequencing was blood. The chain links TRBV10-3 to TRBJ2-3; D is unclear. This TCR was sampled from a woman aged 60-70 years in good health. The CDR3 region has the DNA TGTGCCATCAGTTTACAGAATACGCAGTATTTT. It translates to CAISLQNTQYF.